This T cell receptor (beta chain) was documented in a study of radiation and T cells in renal cell carcinoma. Time point given: baseline pretreatment blood. Treatment denoted: 15 Gy SBRT to primary tumor, nephrectomy 4 weeks later. This CDR3 region has 14 residues. Trimming removed 2 bases at V and 4 bases at J, with 11 bases between. Per germline, CDR1 SEHNR and CDR2 FQNEAQ (reference sequence). Measured with immunoSEQ multiplex PCR; TCRdb has only the in-frame clones, and not every one. The table has about 130,000 clones, more than 70% seen once. The starting material was blood, obtained from a patient whose treatment included radiotherapy and nephrectomy. The TCR comes from a woman aged 50 to 60 with renal cell carcinoma. The chain carries TRBV7-9 and TRBJ1-2; D gene uncertain. CDR3 sequence (DNA): TGTGCCAGCAGCTTAAAGGGCGCGATCTATGGCTACACCTTC. Protein: CASSLKGAIYGYTF. Full variable domain (missing parts from reference TRBV7-9 and TRBJ1-2): DTGVSQNPRHKITKRGQNVTFRCDPISEHNRLYWYRQTLGQGPEFLTYFQNEAQLEKSRLLSDRFSAERPKGSFSTLEIQRTEQGDSAMYLCASSLKGAIYGYTFGSGTRLTVV.